This TCR beta chain originates from a study of cytomegalovirus exposure and HLA in healthy donors. TCRdb's table, derived via immunoSEQ multiplex PCR, lists solely in-frame clones and lacks some. Counted here are more than 110,000 clones, roughly four fifths occurring once; the ten biggest clones make up under 1.5%. This CDR3 is 12 amino acids long. Trimming stripped 5 bases from V and 5 bases from J, with 9 bases between. From germline, CDR1 is SGHVS and CDR2 FNYEAQ. The source material was PBMCs. The chain recombines TRBV7-6 with TRBJ2-5; D is ambiguous. This clonotype originated in a woman aged 25 to 39 in good health and CMV-seronegative. As DNA, the CDR3 is TGTGCCAGCAGCGTCTCTAGGGAGACCCAGTACTTC. This codes for CASSVSRETQYF.